Below, 20 T cell receptor beta chains from the same sample are listed, as sequenced in a study of T cell responses to AZD1222 COVID-19 vaccine. Using immunoSEQ multiplex PCR, the repertoire was profiled, and TCRdb retains in-frame clones only, with some absent. The table shows 190,000 or so clones, with about nine tenths occurring only once. Sequences were derived from peripheral blood, sampled 28 days after the second AZD1222 dose. The receptors originated from an adult who received the AZD1222 COVID-19 vaccine.

The rearrangement links TRBV6-4 to TRBJ2-7; D not certain. The CDR3 length is 12 residues. Germline CDR1 MRHNA, CDR2 SNTAGT. V was cut by 7 bases and J by 9 bases, with 16 bases left in between. CDR3 residues: CASTPCTKGQYF. In DNA form, the CDR3 reads TGTGCCAGCACCCCATGTACCAAGGGGCAGTACTTC.

The chain has TRBV5-1 and TRBJ2-1, with D possibly matching TRBD2 (5 bases). CDR1 and CDR2 (germline): SGHRS, YFSETQ. This CDR3 contains 13 residues. The germline V and J ends were trimmed by 4 bases and 5 bases, with 10 bases remaining between them. The CDR3 nucleotides are TGCGCCAGCAGCGGCACTAGTCACAATGAGCAGTTCTTC. Its translation: CASSGTSHNEQFF.

This chain joins TRBV11-3 and TRBJ1-6; tentative D call: TRBD1 (5 bases). The CDR3 totals 14 residues. Trimming removed 1 base from V and 8 bases from J, with 9 bases in between. CDR1 and CDR2 from the germline V gene are SGHNT and YENEEA. CDR3: CASSLGDGDSPLHF. CDR3 DNA sequence: TGTGCCAGCAGCTTAGGGGACGGTGATTCACCCCTCCACTTT.

The V gene is TRBV30, the J gene TRBJ2-2; the match to TRBD2 covers 7 bases. After removal of 0 bases from V and 5 bases from J, the junction contained 9 bases not matched to a gene. This CDR3 is built from 16 residues. CDR1 and CDR2 from the germline V gene are GTSNPN and SVGIG (reference sequence). CDR3 bases: TGTGCCTGGAGTGTAACAGTCGGGAGGTTTACCGGGGAGCTGTTTTTT. Its protein product is CAWSVTVGRFTGELFF. Combining the CDR3 with reference TRBV30 and TRBJ2-2 gives the whole variable domain SQTIHQWPATLVQPVGSPLSLECTVEGTSNPNLYWYRQAAGRGLQLLFYSVGIGQISSEVPQNLSASRPQDRQFILSSKKLLLSDSGFYLCAWSVTVGRFTGELFFGEGSRLTVL.

The V and J genes are TRBV5-3 and TRBJ1-1, with unresolved D. TRBV5-3 is annotated as an ORF whose role is uncertain. There are 13 residues in the CDR3. V lost 0 bases and J 0 bases, leaving 3 bases between the germline ends. CDR3 amino acids: CARSLGVNTEAFF. CDR3 DNA sequence: TGTGCCAGAAGCTTGGGGGTGAACACTGAAGCTTTCTTT.

V and J are TRBV6-1 and TRBJ1-3, with a possible D match to TRBD1 (5 bases). This CDR3 contains 16 residues. Trimming removed 2 bases at V and 0 bases at J, with 11 bases between. Germline CDR1 and CDR2: MNHNS and SASEGT. CDR3 DNA sequence: TGTGCCAGCAGTGAACGGGGCAGGCGCTCTGGAAACACCATATATTTT. Translating gives CASSERGRRSGNTIYF.

This clone has a single count. The chain uses TRBV9 and TRBJ1-3; D ambiguous. Trimming took 0 bases from V and 10 from J, leaving 8 bases between them. Germline CDR1 is SGDLS and CDR2 is YYNGEE. The CDR3 totals 12 residues. DNA of the CDR3: TGTGCCAGCAGCGTAGAGGTTGGAACCATATATTTT. Amino acid sequence: CASSVEVGTIYF. The full variable domain, in which reference TRBV9 and TRBJ1-3 provide the parts outside the CDR3, is DSGVTQTPKHLITATGQRVTLRCSPRSGDLSVYWYQQSLDQGLQFLIQYYNGEERAKGNILERFSAQQFPDLHSELNLSSLELGDSALYFCASSVEVGTIYFGEGSWLTVV.

The chain recombines TRBV5-1 with TRBJ2-7, with TRBD2 matching 12 bases. The CDR3 has 14 amino acids. The V segment lost 6 bases and the J segment 6 bases; nucleotides outside the gene matches: 7. Germline V CDR1 and CDR2: SGHRS, YFSETQ. The CDR3 loop is CASTPGTSGLEQYF. The DNA for the CDR3 is TGCGCCAGCACACCCGGGACTAGCGGGCTCGAGCAGTACTTC.

The V and J genes are TRBV10-3 and TRBJ2-1, with D uncertain. Germline V gene lookup returns CDR1 ENHRY and CDR2 SYGVKD. This CDR3 has 14 amino acids. Trimming pared 6 bases from V and 10 bases from J, leaving 19 bases between. CDR3 amino acids: CAIRASGERWEQFF. The DNA of the CDR3 is TGTGCCATCAGGGCATCGGGCGAGCGCTGGGAGCAGTTCTTC.

This clone was counted a single time. The V gene is TRBV28, the J gene TRBJ2-5; D remains ambiguous. Trimming removed 0 bases at V and 0 bases at J, with 5 bases between. This CDR3 contains 14 residues. The germline V gene has CDR1 MDHEN and CDR2 SYDVKM. CDR3 protein: CASSLWGYQETQYF. In nucleotides, the CDR3 is TGTGCCAGCAGTTTATGGGGTTACCAAGAGACCCAGTACTTC.

The CDR3, as DNA: TGTGCCAGTACCTACGGACAGGGGGGGGCCTATGGCTACACCTTC. Protein: CASTYGQGGAYGYTF. The V call is TRBV19, the J call TRBJ1-2; TRBD1 matches at 10 bases. Per the germline V gene, CDR1 is LNHDA and CDR2 is SQIVND (reference sequence). The trim removed 7 bases at V and 4 bases at J, leaving 9 bases unmatched. This CDR3 spans 15 amino acids.

This sequence joins TRBV28 and TRBJ1-6; D call uncertain. The V gene lost 5 bases and the J gene lost 7 bases, with 3 bases spanning the gap. The CDR3 is made up of 11 amino acids. Germline assignment: CDR1 MDHEN and CDR2 SYDVKM. Written as DNA, the CDR3 is TGTGCCAGCAGTGGAAATTCACCCCTCCACTTT. Protein sequence: CASSGNSPLHF.

This sequence joins TRBV2 and TRBJ2-7, with 11 bases fitting TRBD1. The length of the CDR3 is 15 residues. Germline loops: CDR1 SNHLY, CDR2 FYNNEI. Trimming removed 6 bases from V and 3 bases from J; junction bases left unmatched: 7. CDR3 loop: CASRERTGGGYEQYF. CDR3 nucleotide sequence: TGTGCCAGCAGAGAACGGACAGGGGGCGGCTACGAGCAGTACTTC.

This chain connects TRBV4-3 to TRBJ2-2; D gene uncertain. The germline V gene has CDR1 LGHNA and CDR2 YSLEER. V lost 1 base, J lost 4 bases, and 10 bases lay in between. CDR3 length: 15 amino acids. This chain's CDR3 is CASSQGRHSTGELFF. The CDR3 nucleotides are TGCGCCAGCAGCCAAGGTCGGCACTCCACCGGGGAGCTGTTTTTT.

This chain connects TRBV6-5 to TRBJ1-1; TRBD1 aligns across 7 bases. The germline gives CDR1 MNHEY, CDR2 SVGAGI. V shed 7 bases and J 2 bases; nucleotides not matched to a gene: 4. The CDR3 consists of 13 residues. CDR3 sequence reads: CASNRDRNTEAFF. In DNA, the CDR3 is TGTGCCAGCAACCGGGACAGAAACACTGAAGCTTTCTTT.

The genes are TRBV29-1 and TRBJ2-5; the match to TRBD2 covers 7 bases. V lost 8 bases to trimming and J lost 2 bases; unmatched junction nucleotides: 8. The CDR3 runs to 13 residues. Germline lookup yields CDR1 SQVTM and CDR2 ANQGSEA. This CDR3 is CSSGSGNQETQYF. For the CDR3, the DNA is TGCAGCTCCGGGAGCGGGAATCAAGAGACCCAGTACTTC.

The chain has TRBV6-4 and TRBJ1-1, with no clear D. Germline V gene data show CDR1 as MRHNA and CDR2 as SNTAGT. With 4 bases removed from V and 2 bases from J, the gap between germline ends came to 2 bases. The CDR3 runs to 11 residues. In DNA form, the CDR3 reads TGTGCCAGCAGTGTTAACACTGAAGCTTTCTTT. This sequence encodes CASSVNTEAFF.

The chain's CDR3 is CASSIIGWAYNEQFF. CDR3 DNA: TGTGCCAGTAGTATTATAGGGTGGGCTTACAATGAGCAGTTCTTC. The genes are TRBV19 and TRBJ2-1; D uncertain. The V gene lost 3 bases and the J gene lost 4 bases, with 13 bases spanning the gap. Germline-derived CDR1 and CDR2 are LNHDA and SQIVND (reference sequence). CDR3 length: 15 residues. Complete variable domain (other parts from reference TRBV19 and TRBJ2-1): DGGITQSPKYLFRKEGQNVTLSCEQNLNHDAMYWYRQDPGQGLRLIYYSQIVNDFQKGDIAEGYSVSREKKESFPLTVTSAQKNPTAFYLCASSIIGWAYNEQFFGPGTRLTVL.

CDR3 nucleotide sequence: TGTGCCAGCACCTCCTCGGGGAGGGGGCGAGATACGCAGTATTTT. Its translation: CASTSSGRGRDTQYF. This chain joins TRBV27 and TRBJ2-3; D is possibly TRBD1 or TRBD2 (7 bases each). The V end was cut by 7 bases, the J end by 5 bases, with 19 bases between. The V gene's germline CDR1 is MNHEY and CDR2 SMNVEV (reference sequence). This CDR3 has 15 amino acids.

This chain connects TRBV10-3 to TRBJ2-1; a possible D gene is TRBD2 (6 bases). Germline lookup yields CDR1 ENHRY and CDR2 SYGVKD. The CDR3 has 14 residues. V shed 8 bases and J shed 0 bases, with 11 bases lying between them. Written as DNA, the CDR3 is TGTGCCATCGGGACGGGAGACTCCTACAATGAGCAGTTCTTC. Its translation is CAIGTGDSYNEQFF.